This TCR beta chain appears in the sequencing data of a study of blood T cells in healthy people across ages (dated by TCRdb to between 2014 and 2016). Background on the whole study: In model experiments, template switching captured about one uniquely barcoded TCR beta cDNA molecule for every two T cells. The study measured age-related changes in TCR beta repertoire diversity using deep sequencing normalized with unique cDNA molecular identifiers. The donors were divided into four age groups: young (average around 17 years), middle-aged (over 35), aged (roughly 66) and long-lived (roughly 82). To avoid experimental bias, donors of different ages were randomly spread across the sequencing lanes. The study analyzed two additional independent replicas of 1 million unique cDNA reads from the same blood draw for two donors, one aged 18 to 30 and one aged 80 or older.

The protocol used for the library was 5' RACE. Instrument on record: Illumina HiSeq 2500. A second PCR of roughly 7 to 11 cycles was performed with a sample-barcoded 5' primer and a J-beta primer mix. A unique molecular identifier was introduced onto each TCR beta cDNA molecule by a template-switch 5' adaptor carrying 12 random nucleotides. Each sample yielded at least 2.5 million CDR3-containing paired-end reads. First-strand cDNA synthesis was performed from all RNA using the Mint cDNA synthesis kit, with priming by a TRBC-specific oligonucleotide. All cDNA was treated with uracil-DNA glycosylase and then went through a first 18-cycle PCR with the universal primers M1SS and BC2_uni_R. As for the authors' bioinformatics: Normalization of each sample was performed by random selection of 1 million high-quality reads, each carrying a distinct molecular identifier. Reads with shared molecular identifiers were discarded instead of being binned into consensus sequences. MiTCR, run with a Q25 quality threshold and the strictest error-elimination algorithm, handled CDR3 identification, clonotype clustering and error correction. A nonparametric unseen species model with Euler transformation was used to estimate a lower bound on total TCR beta diversity. The public sequencing data were trimmed at Q25 with fastp and processed into clonotypes with MiXCR by TCRdb, which kept only in-frame beta chains. CDR3 protein sequences are deduplicated, and each keeps its most common genes and DNA. The V and J calls were not made by the authors but by TCRdb's processing. The sample table records about 320,000 distinct CDR3 sequences; around 27% of these occur just once. The top ten hold roughly 30% of the sample.

Systemically healthy Caucasian individuals from Russia, about 38 in total and aged about 6 to 95 years, were included as donors. About 9.1 milliliters of peripheral blood were collected from each donor into EDTA-treated Vacutainer tubes. Ficoll-Paque density-gradient centrifugation was used to isolate PBMCs, with at least 7 million per sample. Total RNA was extracted from PBMCs with Trizol reagent, with at least 5.5 micrograms obtained per sample. For every donor, flow cytometry on a PBMC aliquot measured the percentage of naive CD45RAhigh/CD27high T cells. In its sample, this clonotype comes out as medium-sized (0.01 to 0.1%). Its binding antigen is unknown. It has no much larger one-base neighbor in the sample; base qualities were not kept. Overall results and qualifications from the work: Estimates of total diversity based on one million sequenced T cells were considered lower bounds and underestimates. As age increased, observed TCR beta diversity per million T cells dropped in a roughly linear way, and a significant reduction was already evident by age roughly 40. Donor CMV infection status was unknown, potentially confounding age-related changes in expanded clonotypes. Because profiling used bulk unsorted PBMCs, naive and antigen-experienced compartments could not be compared conclusively. Compared with the aged group, more naive CD4+ T cells, fewer expanded clones and increased TCR diversity were shown by the long-lived group, suggesting age selection. There was a strong correlation between observed TCR beta diversity and the percentage of naive T cells measured by flow cytometry.

The origin of this receptor is a woman between 70 and 85 years old in good health. The sample was blood.

The DNA is TGCAGTGCTAGAGACCCCCGGGACAGGGTTCTGGTTGAAGAGACCCAGTACTTC. It translates to CSARDPRDRVLVEETQYF. The chain uses TRBV20-1 and TRBJ2-5, with 9 bases aligning to TRBD1. The germline V gene (reference sequence) gives CDR1 as DFQATT and CDR2 as SNEGSKA. V loses 0 bases at its end and J loses 3 bases; junction bases beyond the gene matches: 14. The CDR3 has 18 amino acids, counting the end cysteine and phenylalanine. Here the CDR3 DNA is all that survives: 54 bases in frame from base 1.